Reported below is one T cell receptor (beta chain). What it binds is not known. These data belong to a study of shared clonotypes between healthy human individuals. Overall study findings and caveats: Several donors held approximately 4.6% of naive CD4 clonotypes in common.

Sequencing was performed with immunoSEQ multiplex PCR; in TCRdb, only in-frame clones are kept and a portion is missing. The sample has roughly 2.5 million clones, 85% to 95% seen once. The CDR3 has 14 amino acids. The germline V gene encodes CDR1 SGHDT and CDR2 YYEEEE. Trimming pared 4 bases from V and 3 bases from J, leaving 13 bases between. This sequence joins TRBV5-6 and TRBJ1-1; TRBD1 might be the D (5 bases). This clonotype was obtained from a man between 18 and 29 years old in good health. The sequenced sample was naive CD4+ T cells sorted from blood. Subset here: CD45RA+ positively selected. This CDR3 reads CASSVGAEDTEAFF. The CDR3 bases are TGTGCCAGCAGCGTAGGGGCCGAGGACACTGAAGCTTTCTTT. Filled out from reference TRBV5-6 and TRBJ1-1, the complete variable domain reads DAGVTQSPTHLIKTRGQQVTLRCSPKSGHDTVSWYQQALGQGPQFIFQYYEEEERQRGNFPDRFSGHQFPNYSSELNVNALLLGDSALYLCASSVGAEDTEAFFGQGTRLTVV.